This entry is about one T cell receptor (beta chain). V shed 5 bases, J shed 4 bases, and the junction held 10 bases outside the gene matches. Germline V gene data show CDR1 as MDHEN and CDR2 as SYDVKM. CDR3 length: 15 residues. Assay used: immunoSEQ multiplex PCR; TCRdb lists only in-frame clones, some missing. Here the sample spans under 2,500 clones, about nine tenths being singletons. This record comes from a study of tumor T cells in aggressive B-cell lymphoma. This TCR came from an adult with diffuse large B cell lymphoma. The J gene is TRBJ1-1, the V gene TRBV28; 7 bases align to TRBD1. Material: tumor tissue. The CDR3 nucleotides read TGTGCCAGCAGTCCTGGGTACCCAGGGGGCACTGAAGCTTTCTTT. Protein product: CASSPGYPGGTEAFF.